This TCR beta chain came from a study of identical twins. Template switching created a universal primer site, and the cDNA included unique molecular identifiers. TCRdb reprocessed the 5' RACE reads with MiXCR, giving one entry per CDR3 protein. Of some 1,700,000 distinct CDR3 sequences in the sample, about 30% are singletons; the top ten hold about 0.27%. The CDR3 contains 16 residues. CDR1 SGHVS and CDR2 FNYEAQ come from the germline V gene. Trimming removed 2 bases at V and 7 bases at J, with 15 bases between. This clonotype was observed a few times. Its antigen is unknown. Every one of the donors was a healthy Caucasian. Study-wide results and limits: Donors were not followed over many years; analysis was cross-sectional. Out-of-frame beta sequences exhibited a weaker degree of excess twin sharing.

The sequence came from a newborn girl in good health. The sequencing sample was made of cord blood. The genes are TRBV7-6 and TRBJ1-6; the D is unclear. The CDR3 protein is CASSLRYRGRNSPLHF. The CDR3 nucleotides are TGTGCCAGCAGCTTACGGTACCGGGGAAGGAATTCACCCCTCCACTTT.